A single sample is the source of the 9 T cell receptor beta chains below, sequenced in a study of blood T cell repertoires in COVID-19. Clones were read by immunoSEQ multiplex PCR, and TCRdb kept only the in-frame ones, dropping some. The top ten hold around 6.2% of the sample, which has 40,000 to 45,000 clones, 80% to 90% seen once. Sequencing was carried out using peripheral blood. Receptors originate from a human donor in a cohort sampled during active COVID-19.

V gene TRBV2 combines with J gene TRBJ2-1, with a tentative D call TRBD1 (6 bases). Germline V gene sequence: CDR1 SNHLY, CDR2 FYNNEI. The CDR3 has 12 residues. The germline V and J ends were trimmed by 10 bases and 4 bases, with 11 bases remaining between them. The CDR3 nucleotides read TGTGCCATAGGGACAACTTACAATGAGCAGTTCTTC. Protein: CAIGTTYNEQFF.

The chain uses TRBV6-5 and TRBJ1-1; weak D call: TRBD1 (5 bases). The CDR3 extends over 14 amino acids. Germline lookup yields CDR1 MNHEY and CDR2 SVGAGI. Trimming shortened V by 0 bases and J by 4 bases, and 9 bases separated the two germline ends. The CDR3 region is CASSYSRQGTEAFF. CDR3 nucleotides: TGTGCCAGCAGTTACTCGAGGCAGGGCACTGAAGCTTTCTTT.

The chain uses TRBV7-2 and TRBJ2-7; TRBD1 might be the D (6 bases). The length of the CDR3 is 13 residues. V lost 4 bases, J lost 6 bases, and 13 bases lay in between. Germline CDR1 is SGHTA and CDR2 is FQGNSA. As DNA, the CDR3 is TGTGCCAGCAGCTCCCGGAGAGGGGGCGAGCAGTACTTC. Translating gives CASSSRRGGEQYF.

This clone is a singleton in its sample. The chain joins TRBV9 to TRBJ2-2; D perhaps matches TRBD1 (5 bases). Trimming pared 0 bases from V and 7 bases from J, leaving 7 bases between. The germline V gene has CDR1 SGDLS and CDR2 YYNGEE. The CDR3 loop spans 13 amino acids. The CDR3 is CASSVGGNGELFF. The CDR3 nucleotides are TGTGCCAGCAGCGTAGGGGGCAACGGGGAGCTGTTTTTT.

This clone was counted a few times. J is TRBJ2-3 and V is TRBV11-3; TRBD2 matches 12 bases. This CDR3 has 17 amino acids. V shed 4 bases, J shed 4 bases, and the junction held 9 bases outside the gene matches. Germline V gene data show CDR1 as SGHNT and CDR2 as YENEEA. The CDR3 nucleotides read TGTGCCAGCAGCTCGGGGACTAGCGGGTTGCGATCAGATACGCAGTATTTT. It encodes CASSSGTSGLRSDTQYF. Full variable domain (missing parts from reference TRBV11-3 and TRBJ2-3): EAGVVQSPRYKIIEKKQPVAFWCNPISGHNTLYWYLQNLGQGPELLIRYENEEAVDDSQLPKDRFSAERLKGVDSTLKIQPAELGDSAVYLCASSSGTSGLRSDTQYFGPGTRLTVL.

The CDR3 spells CASSLDRETQYF. In DNA, the CDR3 is TGTGCCAGCAGCTTGGACAGAGAGACCCAGTACTTC. The rearrangement joins TRBV5-6 to TRBJ2-5; D is uncertain. Trimming left V 0 bases short and J 4 bases short, with 4 bases between. The CDR3 spans 12 residues. Germline values: CDR1 SGHDT, CDR2 YYEEEE.

V and J are TRBV6-1 and TRBJ2-2; 8 bases map to TRBD2. Germline assignment: CDR1 MNHNS and CDR2 SASEGT. This CDR3 has 15 amino acids. V lost 2 bases to trimming and J lost 5 bases; unmatched junction nucleotides: 4. The chain's CDR3 is CASSEWREVTGELFF. CDR3 nucleotide sequence: TGTGCCAGCAGTGAATGGCGGGAGGTGACCGGGGAGCTGTTTTTT.

This clone was detected only once. The gene calls are TRBV7-6 and TRBJ2-6; D gene ambiguous. V was shortened by 4 bases and J by 0 bases, with 10 bases between the two germline ends. The CDR3 contains 16 residues. CDR1 and CDR2 from the germline V gene are SGHVS and FNYEAQ. CDR3 loop: CASSSRSPSGANVLTF. The CDR3 DNA reads as TGTGCCAGCAGCTCGAGGTCCCCCTCTGGGGCCAACGTCCTGACTTTC.

The rearrangement joins TRBV10-1 to TRBJ1-1; 10 bases agree with TRBD1. Germline-derived CDR1 and CDR2 are WNHNN and SYGVQD (reference sequence). V trimming: 4 bases; J trimming: 5 bases; junction bases outside the gene matches: 7. This CDR3 has 15 amino acids. The CDR3 bases are TGCGCCAGCAGTGCGCGGACAGGGGGATATACTGAAGCTTTCTTT. Its protein is CASSARTGGYTEAFF.